Following are 20 T cell receptor beta chains from one sample sequenced in a study of T cells in Graves' hyperthyroidism and ophthalmopathy. It was RNA transcripts that yielded the amplified TCR beta CDR3 regions. Primed by the HTBI set, a first-round RT-PCR was run on the TCR CDR3. MiXCR, run by TCRdb on the multiplex PCR reads, gives a single entry per CDR3 protein. Counted here are hundreds of thousands of distinct CDR3 sequences, approximately 15% occurring once; the ten biggest clones make up less than 15%. Sample: blood. The source of these receptors is a man between 18 and 29 years old with Graves' ophthalmopathy.

V usage is TRBV4-1 and J usage is TRBJ2-3, with 8 bases matching TRBD1. Trimming removed 3 bases from V and 4 bases from J; junction bases left unmatched: 6. CDR3 length: 15 amino acids. Per the germline V gene, CDR1 is MGHRA and CDR2 is YSYEKL. The CDR3 region is CASSQQDREADTQYF. The CDR3 region has the DNA TGCGCCAGCAGCCAGCAGGACAGGGAAGCAGATACGCAGTATTTT.

The chain uses TRBV9 and TRBJ2-1; 8 bases line up with TRBD2. From germline, CDR1 is SGDLS and CDR2 YYNGEE. The J segment lost 7 bases and the V segment lost 4 bases, leaving 10 bases of the junction unmatched. The CDR3 is made up of 15 amino acids. CDR3 nucleotide sequence: TGTGCCAGCAGCAAAACTAGCGGTACCTGGAATGAGCAGTTCTTC. As protein: CASSKTSGTWNEQFF.

To note about this clonotype: One base away lies a much larger clone, so this may be a sequencing read error. The V call is TRBV5-1, the J call TRBJ2-3, with 7 bases lining up with TRBD2. This CDR3 contains 14 residues. Germline V gene data show CDR1 as SGHRS and CDR2 as YFSETQ. CDR3 coding DNA: TGCGCCAGCTCGGGGGGAATTAGCACAGATATGCAGTATTTT. Encoded protein: CASSGGISTDMQYF.

V usage is TRBV7-9 and J usage is TRBJ2-6; no reliable D call. This CDR3 has 16 amino acids. Germline-derived CDR1 and CDR2 are SEHNR and FQNEAQ (reference sequence). V was trimmed by 2 bases and J by 0 bases, leaving 8 bases between them. The CDR3 coding sequence is TGTGCCAGCAGCTTATCCCTTCGCTCTGGGGCCAACGTCCTGACTTTC. Protein: CASSLSLRSGANVLTF. Using reference TRBV7-9 and TRBJ2-6 for the parts outside the CDR3, the full variable domain is DTGVSQNPRHKITKRGQNVTFRCDPISEHNRLYWYRQTLGQGPEFLTYFQNEAQLEKSRLLSDRFSAERPKGSFSTLEIQRTEQGDSAMYLCASSLSLRSGANVLTFGAGSRLTVL.

In this sample, this clonotype turned up a few times. The chain is built from TRBV6-2 or TRBV6-3 and TRBJ2-3; D is unclear. Between the trimmed V and J ends, which lost 2 bases and 1 base, there was a span of 13 bases. Per germline, CDR1 MNHEY and CDR2 SVGEGT. The CDR3 covers 16 residues. The CDR3 loop reads CASSYPLGSGTDTQYF. CDR3 DNA: TGTGCCAGCAGTTACCCACTCGGTTCCGGCACAGATACGCAGTATTTT.

The V gene is TRBV15, the J gene TRBJ2-1; D is unresolved. Germline V gene sequence: CDR1 LNHNV, CDR2 YYDKDF (reference sequence). The CDR3 extends over 13 amino acids. V shed 0 bases and J shed 11 bases, with 11 bases lying between them. Written as DNA, the CDR3 is TGTGCCACCAGCAGAGATCCAGGTCAGAAGCAGTTCTTC. Its translation is CATSRDPGQKQFF. Looking up the rest from reference TRBV15 and TRBJ2-1 gives the full variable domain: DAMVIQNPRYQVTQFGKPVTLSCSQTLNHNVMYWYQQKSSQAPKLLFHYYDKDFNNEADTPDNFQSRRPNTSFCFLDIRSPGLGDTAMYLCATSRDPGQKQFFGPGTRLTVL.

There are many counts of this clonotype. The chain links TRBV2 to TRBJ2-2, with D perhaps matching TRBD2 (6 bases). The length of the CDR3 is 12 residues. Germline assignment: CDR1 SNHLY and CDR2 FYNNEI. V was shortened by 7 bases and J by 10 bases, with 13 bases between the two germline ends. CDR3 amino acids: CASINGGLELFF. The DNA for the CDR3 is TGTGCCAGCATAAATGGAGGGTTGGAGCTGTTTTTT.

This clonotype has more than one count but fewer than ten. This chain joins TRBV12-3 or TRBV12-4 and TRBJ2-7; 8 positions match TRBD2. V lost 7 bases and J lost 7; bases outside the gene matches: 6. The CDR3 has 12 amino acids. CDR3 in DNA: TGTGCCAGCACCTCGGGGGGGCGGGAGCAGTACTTC. Translated, it gives CASTSGGREQYF.

As to this clonotype: A read error may be the cause here, since a much bigger clone is one base away. This chain connects TRBV3-1 to TRBJ2-1; 9 positions agree with TRBD2. J was trimmed by 6 bases and V by 4 bases; bases with no gene match: 4. The CDR3 spans 14 residues. Germline CDR1 LGHDT, CDR2 YNNKEL (reference sequence). In DNA, the CDR3 is TGTGCCAGCAGCCTGGGACTAGCTTTCAATGAGCAGTTCTTC. This codes for CASSLGLAFNEQFF.

This clonotype was found many times. The rearrangement joins TRBV7-8 to TRBJ2-5, with 8 bases aligning to TRBD1. The CDR3 length is 15 residues. Looked up from germline, CDR1 is SGHVS and CDR2 is FQNEAQ. J lost 1 base, V lost 2 bases, and 3 bases had no gene match. Here the CDR3 DNA reads TGTGCCAGCAGCTTATTGGGACAGGCCCAAGAGACCCAGTACTTC. Translation gives CASSLLGQAQETQYF.

This chain connects TRBV7-3 to TRBJ1-2; 7 nucleotides line up with TRBD1. V trimming: 4 bases; J trimming: 8 bases; junction bases outside the gene matches: 4. Germline-derived CDR1 and CDR2 are SGHTA and FQGTGA. The CDR3 has 12 amino acids. CDR3 loop: CASSYQGGGYTF. In DNA form, the CDR3 reads TGTGCCAGCAGCTACCAGGGGGGGGGCTACACCTTC.

A remark on this clonotype: Possible read error: a much larger clone is one base away. The chain carries TRBV30 and TRBJ1-2; possible D gene TRBD1, 5 bases. Germline V lookup: CDR1 GTSNPN, CDR2 SVGIG (reference sequence). This CDR3 spans 13 amino acids. Between the trimmed V and J ends, which lost 5 bases and 0 bases, there was a span of 10 bases. Written as DNA, the CDR3 is TGTGCCTGGGACAGCCTTTCTAACTATGGCTACACCTTC. This codes for CAWDSLSNYGYTF.

In its sample, this clonotype was seen a few times. This could be a read error, since a much larger clone is one nucleotide away. The chain links TRBV12-3 or TRBV12-4 to TRBJ2-1; 9 bases align to TRBD2. This CDR3 is 13 amino acids long. CDR3 residues: CASIAGVGNGQFF. The CDR3 DNA sequence: TGTGCCAGCATAGCGGGAGTTGGGAATGGGCAGTTCTTC.

This clonotype was counted many times. The chain links TRBV27 to TRBJ2-7, with D maybe TRBD2 (6 bases). V lost 7 bases, J lost 5 bases, and 15 bases lay in between. The CDR3 length is 13 residues. Germline loops: CDR1 MNHEY, CDR2 SMNVEV (reference sequence). This chain's CDR3 is CASKEGPSNEQYF. The CDR3 nucleotides are TGTGCCAGCAAGGAGGGGCCCTCTAACGAGCAGTACTTC.

This clonotype showed up many times. V gene TRBV10-3 combines with J gene TRBJ2-3, with D possibly being TRBD1 (5 bases). Trimming took off 3 bases at V and 1 base at J, with 11 bases between the two ends. Germline assignment: CDR1 ENHRY and CDR2 SYGVKD. The CDR3 loop spans 15 amino acids. The CDR3 here is CAISDPRRGTDTQYF. The CDR3 DNA sequence: TGTGCCATCAGTGACCCCCGCAGGGGCACAGATACGCAGTATTTT.

The table lists this clonotype with many counts. V and J are TRBV24-1 and TRBJ2-7; 11 nucleotides line up with TRBD2. The CDR3 consists of 16 residues. Germline trimming cut 4 bases from V and 6 bases from J; bases unmatched to any gene: 10. CDR1 is KGHDR, CDR2 SFDVKD, per germline. The CDR3 DNA is TGTGCCACCAGTGAAACTAGCGGGGGATCTACTAGCGAGCAGTACTTC. It codes for CATSETSGGSTSEQYF.

Note on this clonotype: The junction departs from germline at one end; a sequencing error may be responsible. V usage is TRBV3-1 and J usage is TRBJ2-3, with TRBD2 identical over 7 bases. Germline V gene sequence: CDR1 LGHDT, CDR2 YNNKEL (reference sequence). There are 14 residues in the CDR3. This CDR3 reads CARSQDGAGDAQYF. CDR3 in DNA: TGTGCCAGGAGCCAAGATGGGGCGGGGGATGCGCAGTATTTT.

This clonotype was seen a few times. V and J are TRBV7-8 and TRBJ2-5; D ambiguous. V was pared by 1 base and J by 4 bases, with 10 bases between. Per the germline V gene, CDR1 is SGHVS and CDR2 is FQNEAQ. The CDR3 covers 14 residues. CDR3 nucleotides: TGTGCCAGCAGCTTAGTCGAGGTACGAGAGACCCAGTACTTC. Translation: CASSLVEVRETQYF.

The rearrangement joins TRBV19 to TRBJ1-2; TRBD1 matches at 7 bases. Germline trimming cut 1 base from V and 6 bases from J; bases unmatched to any gene: 14. Per the germline V gene, CDR1 is LNHDA and CDR2 is SQIVND (reference sequence). CDR3 size: 17 residues. This CDR3 reads CASSIAVYGTGEDGYTF. CDR3 DNA: TGTGCCAGTAGTATAGCGGTGTATGGAACAGGGGAAGATGGCTACACCTTC. Based on the CDR3 plus reference TRBV19 and TRBJ1-2, the full variable domain is DGGITQSPKYLFRKEGQNVTLSCEQNLNHDAMYWYRQDPGQGLRLIYYSQIVNDFQKGDIAEGYSVSREKKESFPLTVTSAQKNPTAFYLCASSIAVYGTGEDGYTFGSGTRLTVV.

This clonotype was seen ten or more times. The V call is TRBV5-1, the J call TRBJ2-7; 7 positions match TRBD1. Germline values: CDR1 SGHRS, CDR2 YFSETQ. This CDR3 is built from 12 residues. The junction had 4 bases not matched to a gene; V was cut back by 8 bases and J by 2 bases. In nucleotides, the CDR3 is TGCGCCAGTTCGACAGGGCCCTACGAGCAGTACTTC. Residues: CASSTGPYEQYF. Full variable domain (outside the CDR3, taken from reference TRBV5-1 and TRBJ2-7): KAGVTQTPRYLIKTRGQQVTLSCSPISGHRSVSWYQQTPGQGLQFLFEYFSETQRNKGNFPGRFSGRQFSNSRSEMNVSTLELGDSALYLCASSTGPYEQYFGPGTRLTVT.